These 25 T cell receptor beta chains were sequenced from one sample in a study of T cells after yellow fever vaccination. Via MiXCR, TCRdb re-called the 5' RACE reads, giving one row per CDR3 protein. The top ten hold more than 13% of the sample, which has about 550,000 distinct CDR3 sequences, 15% to 20% seen once. The specimen comprised PBMCs, sampled 15 days after the yellow fever booster vaccination. These receptors all stem from a young man who received the YFV17D yellow fever vaccine.

The CDR3, as DNA: TGTGCCATCAGTGAAGATAGACAGAAAGAGTACTTC. Encoded protein: CAISEDRQKEYF. J is TRBJ2-7 and V is TRBV10-3, with D possibly TRBD1 on 5 matching bases. CDR1 and CDR2 from the germline V gene are ENHRY and SYGVKD. CDR3 length: 12 amino acids. Trimming stripped 3 bases from V and 11 bases from J, with 14 bases between.

This clonotype was counted once. The genes are TRBV29-1 and TRBJ2-1; 8 bases map to TRBD2. V trimming: 6 bases; J trimming: 4 bases; junction bases outside the gene matches: 5. CDR3 length: 13 residues. Per the germline V gene, CDR1 is SQVTM and CDR2 is ANQGSEA. The CDR3 sequence: CSVTSGAYNEQFF. The CDR3 DNA follows: TGCAGCGTAACTAGCGGAGCTTACAATGAGCAGTTCTTC.

This clonotype was counted only a few times. This chain uses TRBV4-3 with TRBJ2-7, with a tentative D call TRBD1 (6 bases). V lost 4 bases and J lost 3, with 13 bases in between. The CDR3 totals 14 residues. Germline assignment: CDR1 LGHNA and CDR2 YSLEER. The CDR3 reads CASSPETGLYEQYF. The CDR3 DNA sequence: TGCGCCAGCAGCCCCGAGACAGGTCTCTACGAGCAGTACTTC.

The rearrangement uses TRBV19 and TRBJ2-3; TRBD2 might be the D (6 bases). Germline V lookup: CDR1 LNHDA, CDR2 SQIVND (reference sequence). This CDR3 comprises 15 residues. V lost 5 bases to trimming and J lost 3 bases, with 15 bases between them. In nucleotides, the CDR3 is TGTGCCAGTAGTCAGGTCGGGAGTACTACAGATACGCAGTATTTT. Amino acids: CASSQVGSTTDTQYF.

V usage is TRBV5-1 and J usage is TRBJ2-7, with 14 bases fitting TRBD2. CDR1 and CDR2 from the germline V gene are SGHRS and YFSETQ. The CDR3 runs to 18 residues. The V and J ends lost 4 bases and 0 bases, in that order; junction bases with no gene match: 9. The CDR3 DNA follows: TGCGCCAGCAGCCTTCGACTAGCGGGAGGGTTAAGCTCCTACGAGCAGTACTTC. This gives the protein CASSLRLAGGLSSYEQYF.

This clonotype showed up just a few times. V usage is TRBV19 and J usage is TRBJ2-1; possible D gene TRBD2, 7 bases. CDR1 is LNHDA and CDR2 is SQIVND in the germline V gene (reference sequence). CDR3 length equals 16 residues. The V end was cut by 8 bases, the J end by 1 base, with 18 bases between. In DNA, the CDR3 is TGTGCCAGTTCATCGGGGGGCCTCGCTTCCTACAATGAGCAGTTCTTC. Translating it yields CASSSGGLASYNEQFF.

To note about this clonotype: The junction differs from germline at one of its ends, possibly a read error. V is TRBV15 and J is TRBJ2-3; D is ambiguous. The germline V gene encodes CDR1 LNHNV and CDR2 YYDKDF (reference sequence). The CDR3 is 15 residues long. CDR3 residues: CATSRPPGETDTHYF. The CDR3 DNA is TGTGCCACCAGCAGACCCCCCGGAGAAACAGATACGCACTATTTT. The full variable domain, with the rest looked up from reference TRBV15 and TRBJ2-3, is DAMVIQNPRYQVTQFGKPVTLSCSQTLNHNVMYWYQQKSSQAPKLLFHYYDKDFNNEADTPDNFQSRRPNTSFCFLDIRSPGLGDTAMYLCATSRPPGETDTHYFGPGTRLTVL.

The chain couples TRBV28 to TRBJ1-2; TRBD1 is a possible D gene (5 bases). The V gene lost 10 bases and the J gene lost 3 bases, with 15 bases spanning the gap. CDR3 size: 13 residues. Germline V gene lookup returns CDR1 MDHEN and CDR2 SYDVKM. CDR3 in DNA: TGTGCCACTGCTGTGGGGACGGACTATGGCTACACCTTC. It specifies CATAVGTDYGYTF.

This clonotype came up a few times. CDR3 sequence reads: CASSIGGYEQFF. DNA of the CDR3: TGTGCCAGTAGTATAGGGGGGTATGAGCAGTTCTTC. The chain couples TRBV19 to TRBJ2-1; either TRBD1 or TRBD2 may supply D (5 bases each). The CDR3 is 12 amino acids. The V end lost 1 base, the J end lost 8 bases, and 6 bases lay between the germline ends. Germline V lookup: CDR1 LNHDA, CDR2 SQIVND (reference sequence).

V gene TRBV15 combines with J gene TRBJ2-4; TRBD2 matches 9 bases. The CDR3 sequence is 17 residues long. Unmatched junction bases numbered 3, after V lost 0 bases and J lost 0 bases. Germline values: CDR1 LNHNV, CDR2 YYDKDF (reference sequence). The CDR3 region is CATSRELAGEAKNIQYF. In DNA, the CDR3 is TGTGCCACCAGCAGAGAATTAGCGGGAGAAGCCAAAAACATTCAGTACTTC. Full variable domain (outside the CDR3, taken from reference TRBV15 and TRBJ2-4): DAMVIQNPRYQVTQFGKPVTLSCSQTLNHNVMYWYQQKSSQAPKLLFHYYDKDFNNEADTPDNFQSRRPNTSFCFLDIRSPGLGDTAMYLCATSRELAGEAKNIQYFGAGTRLSVL.

This clonotype was detected a few times. V usage is TRBV27 and J usage is TRBJ2-7; tentative D call: TRBD1 (6 bases). This CDR3 has 15 amino acids. Trimming stripped 6 bases from V and 3 bases from J, with 18 bases between. Germline V lookup: CDR1 MNHEY, CDR2 SMNVEV (reference sequence). CDR3: CASSLGWAGVYEQYF. CDR3 nucleotides: TGTGCCAGCAGCCTGGGCTGGGCAGGGGTCTACGAGCAGTACTTC.

This clonotype was seen ten or more times. The genes are TRBV9 and TRBJ2-1; D gene ambiguous. The length of the CDR3 is 15 residues. Germline V gives CDR1 SGDLS, CDR2 YYNGEE. V lost 0 bases to trimming and J lost 9 bases, with 16 bases between them. Here the CDR3 reads CASSVESFLGSEQFF. The CDR3 coding sequence is TGTGCCAGCAGCGTAGAGTCTTTTCTAGGTAGTGAGCAGTTCTTC.

The CDR3 DNA is TGCAGCGGAACGGACAGATACGAGCAGTACTTC. Translating it yields CSGTDRYEQYF. The genes are TRBV29-1 and TRBJ2-7, with D possibly TRBD1 on 6 matching bases. Germline V CDR1 and CDR2: SQVTM, ANQGSEA. This CDR3 spans 11 amino acids. Trimming removed 7 bases at V and 4 bases at J, with 11 bases between.

The genes are TRBV27 and TRBJ2-7, with a weak D call TRBD1 (5 bases). The germline gives CDR1 MNHEY, CDR2 SMNVEV (reference sequence). The CDR3 loop spans 15 amino acids. Trimming took 6 bases from V and 0 from J, leaving 15 bases between them. The CDR3 region has the DNA TGTGCCAGCAGCCCTGATTGGGGCTCCTCCTACGAGCAGTACTTC. This codes for CASSPDWGSSYEQYF.

This clonotype showed up just a few times. The chain couples TRBV10-3 to TRBJ2-1; D tentatively reads TRBD1 or TRBD2 (5 bases each). This CDR3 has 16 residues. V was clipped by 2 bases and J by 0 bases, with 11 bases between them. CDR1 and CDR2 from the germline V gene are ENHRY and SYGVKD. Here the CDR3 reads CAISEVWGTSYNEQFF. CDR3 sequence (DNA): TGTGCCATCAGTGAGGTATGGGGGACCTCCTACAATGAGCAGTTCTTC.

The J gene is TRBJ2-3, the V gene TRBV12-3 or TRBV12-4; 11 nucleotides match TRBD2. Trimming at V came to 5 bases and at J to 0 bases, leaving 4 bases not matched to a gene. The CDR3 sequence is 16 residues long. This CDR3 is CASSGTSGFSTDTQYF. In DNA, the CDR3 is TGTGCCAGCAGTGGGACTAGCGGCTTCAGCACAGATACGCAGTATTTT.

The J gene is TRBJ2-7, the V gene TRBV20-1, with 7 bases lining up with TRBD2. Germline CDR1 is DFQATT and CDR2 is SNEGSKA (reference sequence). The CDR3 runs 13 residues. With V trimmed by 6 bases and J by 3 bases, 8 bases remained unmatched. The CDR3 spells CSAEAGRGYEQYF. CDR3 DNA: TGCAGTGCAGAAGCGGGGAGGGGCTACGAGCAGTACTTC.

The rearrangement joins TRBV15 to TRBJ2-3, with D unresolved. The CDR3 extends over 16 amino acids. V lost 3 bases and J lost 0, with 13 bases in between. Germline assignment: CDR1 LNHNV and CDR2 YYDKDF (reference sequence). CDR3 coding DNA: TGTGCCACCAGCAGTCTCCGGGTCGTTAGCACAGATACGCAGTATTTT. Its protein product is CATSSLRVVSTDTQYF.

V gene TRBV20-1 combines with J gene TRBJ2-7, with D perhaps matching TRBD2 (6 bases). Trimming took off 8 bases at V and 7 bases at J, with 21 bases between the two ends. The CDR3 runs 13 residues. Germline CDR1 and CDR2: DFQATT and SNEGSKA (reference sequence). In nucleotides, the CDR3 is TGCAGTTCTCAAACTCCTAGGGAGGTGGAGCAGTACTTC. It translates to CSSQTPREVEQYF.

The rearrangement joins TRBV5-1 to TRBJ2-2; 9 nucleotides agree with TRBD2. V lost 4 bases, J lost 6 bases, and 10 bases stayed unmatched. CDR3 length: 16 amino acids. Germline V gene data show CDR1 as SGHRS and CDR2 as YFSETQ. The CDR3 loop reads CASSSQSGRRSGELFF. CDR3 nucleotides: TGCGCCAGCAGCAGTCAAAGCGGGAGGCGTTCCGGGGAGCTGTTTTTT.

The genes are TRBV7-2 and TRBJ2-4, with TRBD2 matching over 9 bases. In germline, CDR1 is SGHTA, CDR2 FQGNSA. The CDR3 extends over 16 amino acids. The V segment lost 10 bases and the J segment 1 base; nucleotides outside the gene matches: 11. In nucleotides, the CDR3 is TGTGCCACCAGAGAGGTAGCGGGAGCGGCCAAAAACATTCAGTACTTC. Protein sequence: CATREVAGAAKNIQYF.

The V call is TRBV7-2, the J call TRBJ1-1, with D maybe TRBD1 (5 bases). The V end was cut by 6 bases, the J end by 8 bases, with 13 bases between. Germline CDR1 is SGHTA and CDR2 is FQGNSA. This CDR3 has 12 residues. The CDR3 DNA reads as TGTGCCAGCAGTCCCACAGGCGGGGAAGCTTTCTTT. As protein: CASSPTGGEAFF. Drawing the rest from reference TRBV7-2 and TRBJ1-1, the complete variable domain is GAGVSQSPSNKVTEKGKDVELRCDPISGHTALYWYRQSLGQGLEFLIYFQGNSAPDKSGLPSDRFSAERTGGSVSTLTIQRTQQEDSAVYLCASSPTGGEAFFGQGTRLTVV.

The CDR3 protein is CATSLARGPSYNEQFF. The CDR3 DNA follows: TGTGCCACCAGTTTGGCCAGGGGGCCCTCCTACAATGAGCAGTTCTTC. The rearrangement links TRBV24-1 to TRBJ2-1; TRBD1 matches at 8 bases. V dropped 6 bases and J dropped 0; count of bases not matched to a gene: 6. CDR1 and CDR2 (germline): KGHDR, SFDVKD. This CDR3 has 16 residues.

The chain uses TRBV7-6 and TRBJ2-1, with D maybe TRBD2 (6 bases). The CDR3 is made up of 17 amino acids. V lost 2 bases, J lost 5 bases, and 19 bases lay in between. The V gene's germline CDR1 is SGHVS and CDR2 FNYEAQ. The CDR3 DNA sequence: TGTGCCAGCAGCTTACCTCTCCATAAGGCGGGGCACAATGAGCAGTTCTTC. Its translation is CASSLPLHKAGHNEQFF.

The J gene is TRBJ2-5, the V gene TRBV5-6, with a weak D call TRBD1 (5 bases). Germline V gives CDR1 SGHDT, CDR2 YYEEEE. V lost 6 bases and J 2 bases, leaving 17 bases between the germline ends. This CDR3 spans 15 amino acids. The CDR3 protein is CASTFHPRQQETQYF. The CDR3 coding sequence is TGTGCCAGCACCTTTCATCCTCGACAGCAAGAGACCCAGTACTTC.